These T cell receptor beta chains were read from a single sample in a study of blood T cell repertoires in COVID-19. The repertoire was sequenced with immunoSEQ multiplex PCR; TCRdb's copy has only in-frame clones and lacks some. The sample consists of 150,000 to 200,000 clones, 90% of them appearing once. Specimen: peripheral blood. The receptor source for this set is a man aged 55 to 69 with active or convalescent COVID-19. Both conserved end residues are part of each CDR3. D genes are given only for firm matches. Not every row has a clone size; where given, it reads once, few, many or a size class.

J,V,size,D,CDR3,DNA
TRBJ2-2,TRBV2,.,TRBD2,CASSVGLAGGGTGELFF,TGTGCCAGCAGTGTCGGACTAGCGGGAGGGGGGACCGGGGAGCTGTTTTTT
TRBJ1-2,TRBV6-5,.,.,CASSYTGPYGYTF,TGTGCCAGCAGTTACACAGGCCCCTATGGCTACACCTTC
TRBJ2-6,TRBV6-6,.,.,CANSPAGTHNSGANVLTF,TGTGCCAACAGTCCTGCCGGGACACATAACTCTGGGGCCAACGTCCTGACTTTC
TRBJ1-1,TRBV29-1,.,TRBD1,CSGDPGGTEAFF,TGCAGCGGCGACCCAGGGGGCACTGAAGCTTTCTTT
TRBJ2-5,TRBV5-1,.,TRBD2,CASSFSGTSGRAGSGETQYF,TGCGCCAGCAGCTTCTCCGGGACTAGCGGGAGGGCAGGGTCGGGAGAGACCCAGTACTTC
TRBJ2-7,TRBV19,.,.,CASSIDSQYEQYF,TGTGCCAGTAGTATAGATTCACAGTACGAGCAGTACTTC
TRBJ1-6,TRBV18,.,TRBD1,CASSPLRNRDRGSSPLHF,TGTGCCAGCTCACCACTCCGAAACCGGGACAGGGGTTCTTCACCCCTCCACTTT
TRBJ1-3,TRBV2,.,.,CASGDRRNSGNTIYF,TGTGCCAGTGGAGATAGGCGGAACTCTGGAAACACCATATATTTT
TRBJ2-3,TRBV5-1,.,TRBD2,CASSLAPSGGTDTQYF,TGCGCCAGCAGCTTGGCCCCTAGCGGGGGTACAGATACGCAGTATTTT
TRBJ2-7,TRBV19,once,TRBD2,CASSMSSGGPYEQYF,TGTGCCAGTAGTATGTCTAGCGGGGGACCCTACGAGCAGTACTTC
TRBJ2-1,TRBV19,.,.,CASSISGFDEQFF,TGTGCCAGTAGTATATCAGGGTTCGATGAGCAGTTCTTC
TRBJ1-5,TRBV7-2,.,TRBD1,CASSLQGQGHNQPQHF,TGTGCCAGCAGCTTACAGGGACAGGGCCACAATCAGCCCCAGCATTTT
TRBJ1-2,TRBV28,.,.,CASSLSLLRQMGGYTF,TGTGCCAGCAGTTTATCCCTTTTGAGACAGATGGGAGGCTACACCTTC
TRBJ2-7,TRBV7-9,few,.,CASSLIAGPAGEQYF,TGTGCCAGCAGCTTAATTGCGGGCCCGGCTGGCGAGCAGTACTTC
TRBJ1-2,TRBV5-5,few,TRBD1,CASSLVGTEGFGGYTF,TGTGCCAGCAGCTTGGTGGGGACAGAAGGGTTCGGGGGCTACACCTTC
TRBJ1-2,TRBV20-1,.,TRBD1,CSASKSGFGEDRVSRGYTF,TGCAGTGCTAGTAAGTCGGGATTCGGCGAGGACAGGGTATCGAGAGGCTACACCTTC
TRBJ2-7,TRBV5-1,.,.,CASSLGPPTGLSSYEQYF,TGCGCCAGCAGCTTGGGGCCACCCACAGGGCTCTCCTCCTACGAGCAGTACTTC
TRBJ2-1,TRBV9,.,TRBD2,CASSVGLADYNEQFF,TGTGCCAGCAGCGTAGGACTAGCGGACTACAATGAGCAGTTCTTC
TRBJ2-7,TRBV6-5,.,TRBD1,CASSYVSTGPYYEQYF,TGTGCCAGCAGTTACGTCTCGACAGGGCCTTACTACGAGCAGTACTTC
TRBJ2-1,TRBV10-1,few,.,CASSVPGLYNEQFF,TGCGCCAGCAGCGTCCCGGGACTGTACAATGAGCAGTTCTTC
TRBJ1-1,TRBV6-5,.,TRBD1,CASSRLTGLNTEAFF,TGTGCCAGCAGTCGGTTGACAGGGCTAAACACTGAAGCTTTCTTT